Listed below are T cell receptor beta chains from one sample, sequenced in a study of identical twins. TCRdb itself ran the 5' RACE reads through MiXCR, one entry per CDR3 protein. Of about 470,000 distinct CDR3 sequences listed, 20% to 30% are singletons. These same records also appear under a second study, on T cells expressing NK-cell markers.

Sequencing was done on a sample of CD4+ T cells sorted from blood. These receptors were taken from a woman aged 18-29 years in good health. Both conserved end residues are part of each CDR3. D genes are given only for firm matches. Only part of the rows carry a size: once, few, many, or a class if the clone is expanded.

v_gene	abundance	d_gene	j_gene	CDR3nt	CDR3aa
TRBV7-3	-	-	TRBJ1-2	TGTGCCAGCAGCTTAACGGGGGGCGCGGAAGGCTACACCTTC	CASSLTGGAEGYTF
TRBV12-3/TRBV12-4	few	-	TRBJ2-7	TGTGCCAGCAGGGGGGAGAGCTTCGGCGAGCAGTACTTC	CASRGESFGEQYF
TRBV5-1	few	TRBD1	TRBJ2-3	TGCGCCAGCAGCCCCTGGACAGGTCGAGATACGCAGTATTTT	CASSPWTGRDTQYF
TRBV5-1	few	-	TRBJ2-2	TGCGCCAGCAGGGTCGACACCGGGGAGCTGTTTTTT	CASRVDTGELFF
TRBV10-3	-	-	TRBJ1-1	TGTGCCATCAGAGCGGGGCTTGGCACTGAAGCTTTCTTT	CAIRAGLGTEAFF
TRBV6-6	-	-	TRBJ1-2	TGTGCCAGCACTAAACAGCATAACTATGGCTACACCTTC	CASTKQHNYGYTF
TRBV10-3	few	-	TRBJ2-1	TGTGCCATCAGTGAAGGGGGAGGGAGTCGTAATGAGCAGTTCTTC	CAISEGGGSRNEQFF
TRBV6-1	few	-	TRBJ2-5	TGTGCCAGCAGTCGCACAACCTTGGGAGAGACCCAGTACTTC	CASSRTTLGETQYF
TRBV7-9	few	-	TRBJ2-5	TGTGCCAGCAGCTTAAAAGAGTCACGGACGGCCCAGTACTTC	CASSLKESRTAQYF
TRBV20-1	-	TRBD1	TRBJ1-1	TGCAGTGCTAGTCGGACAGGGGGATGGACTGAAGCTTTCTTT	CSASRTGGWTEAFF
TRBV9	few	TRBD1	TRBJ1-1	TGTGCCAGCAGCCCTACAGGGGCTTCGAACACTGAAGCTTTCTTT	CASSPTGASNTEAFF
TRBV6-5	few	TRBD2	TRBJ2-1	TGTGCCAGCAGTTATAATCTACCGGGACTAGTCATCTTC	CASSYNLPGLVIF
TRBV5-1	-	-	TRBJ2-2	TGCGCCAGCAAATCACAGGGCGCCACCGGGGAGCTGTTTTTT	CASKSQGATGELFF
TRBV12-3/TRBV12-4	-	TRBD2	TRBJ2-6	TGTGCCAGCAGTTATGGAACTAGCGGGGGGGCCGGAGGGGCCAACGTCCTGACTTTC	CASSYGTSGGAGGANVLTF
TRBV15	-	-	TRBJ1-5	TGTGCCACCAGCGGGCCGGGGCTCTATCAGCCCCAGCATTTT	CATSGPGLYQPQHF
TRBV9	-	-	TRBJ2-5	TGTGCCAGCAGCGCACCAGCGACAGATATGTACCAAGAGACCCAGTACTTC	CASSAPATDMYQETQYF
TRBV10-3	-	-	TRBJ1-5	TGTGCCATCAGTGAGGGGGACGGGAATCAGCCCCAGCATTTT	CAISEGDGNQPQHF
TRBV20-1	-	TRBD2	TRBJ2-3	TGCAGTGCTATACTAGCGGGAGGGCCCCCAGATACGCAGTATTTT	CSAILAGGPPDTQYF
TRBV4-2	-	TRBD2	TRBJ2-5	TGTGCCAGCAGCCATCCGGGACTAGAAGAGACCCAGTACTTC	CASSHPGLEETQYF
TRBV29-1	few	-	TRBJ2-1	TGCAGCGCTGACCCCGCTTCCTACAATGAGCAGTTCTTC	CSADPASYNEQFF
TRBV20-1	few	-	TRBJ1-1	TGCAGTGCTAGAGATCTACTCAGGGGAGACACTGAAGCTTTCTTT	CSARDLLRGDTEAFF
TRBV10-3	-	-	TRBJ2-1	TGTGCCATTAGACAGGACGCCTACAATGAGCAGTTCTTC	CAIRQDAYNEQFF
TRBV15	-	TRBD2	TRBJ2-5	TGTGCCACCAGCAGAACTAGCGGGAGCGTGGACTTC	CATSRTSGSVDF
TRBV13	-	-	TRBJ2-7	TGTGCCAGCAGCTCCCAGGCGATGGCCGCCGACGAGCAGTACTTC	CASSSQAMAADEQYF
TRBV5-5	-	-	TRBJ2-5	TGTGCCAGCAGCTTGGCTCCGAGAACCCAAGAGACCCAGTACTTC	CASSLAPRTQETQYF
TRBV20-1	few	TRBD1	TRBJ2-5	TGCAGTGCTTCGACAGGGTCAGAGACCCAGTACTTC	CSASTGSETQYF
TRBV20-1	-	TRBD2	TRBJ2-5	TGCAGTGCTACCGGGACTAGAGCGTACCAGTACTTC	CSATGTRAYQYF
TRBV29-1	-	-	TRBJ2-7	TGCAGCGCCCAAGGGGGTGACGAGCAGTACTTC	CSAQGGDEQYF
TRBV14	-	TRBD2	TRBJ2-7	TGTGCCAGCAGCCAGGGACTAGCGGGGCAATCCTACGAGCAGTACTTC	CASSQGLAGQSYEQYF
TRBV10-3	-	-	TRBJ2-3	TGTGCCAACAAGATGACTAGCACAGATACGCAGTATTTT	CANKMTSTDTQYF
TRBV6-2/TRBV6-3	few	-	TRBJ1-2	TGTGCCAGCAGCCCTATCGGGCGCCCGGGAGGCACCTTC	CASSPIGRPGGTF
TRBV12-3/TRBV12-4	few	-	TRBJ2-1	TGTGCCAGCAGTTTACGAGGGAGGGGGGCAGAGAATGAGCAGTTCTTC	CASSLRGRGAENEQFF
TRBV2	few	TRBD2	TRBJ2-1	TGTGCCAGCATTGGGCTAGCGGCTTACAATGAGCAGTTCTTC	CASIGLAAYNEQFF
TRBV24-1	-	-	TRBJ2-6	TGTGCCACCAGTGATTTGTGGGGTGGGGCCAACGTCCTGACTTTC	CATSDLWGGANVLTF
TRBV5-8	-	-	TRBJ1-1	TGTGCCAGCAGCCACCCCGCTAGAAACACTGAAGCTTTCTTT	CASSHPARNTEAFF
TRBV6-5	-	-	TRBJ1-1	TGTGCCAGCAGTTCGATGGACGTGAACACTGAAGCTTTCTTT	CASSSMDVNTEAFF
TRBV7-9	-	-	TRBJ2-3	TGTGCCAGCAGCTACCCGTCGGGGCGGGTCACAGATACGCAGTATTTT	CASSYPSGRVTDTQYF
TRBV20-1	few	TRBD2	TRBJ2-3	TGCAGTGCTAGGCGTCCAGCGGGAAGGGGAGATACGCAGTATTTT	CSARRPAGRGDTQYF
TRBV29-1	-	-	TRBJ2-7	TGCAGCGTTGACGGGGAATCCTACGAGCAGTACTTC	CSVDGESYEQYF
TRBV29-1	few	-	TRBJ1-2	TGCAGCGTTGAACGGGGAAGCTATGGCTACACCTTC	CSVERGSYGYTF
TRBV7-2	-	-	TRBJ2-2	TGTGCCAGCAGCTTAGAGGGGTATCAAGGGGAGCTGTTTTTT	CASSLEGYQGELFF
TRBV12-3/TRBV12-4	-	-	TRBJ2-5	TGTGCCAGCCGAACGGGCTTGGAGACCCAGTACTTC	CASRTGLETQYF
TRBV5-1	few	-	TRBJ2-7	TGCGCCAGCAGCTCAGGGTTTCAGGGCGAGCAGTACTTC	CASSSGFQGEQYF
TRBV9	-	TRBD2	TRBJ2-1	TGTGCCAGCAGCGCTAGCGGGGGGGCCTACAATGAGCAGTTCTTC	CASSASGGAYNEQFF
TRBV9	few	-	TRBJ2-2	TGTGCCAGCAGCGTAGCTGGGGGATCCGGGGAGCTGTTTTTT	CASSVAGGSGELFF
TRBV2	few	-	TRBJ2-5	TGTGCCAGCAGTGTTGGGAGGGAGACAGGGATCTCTGAGACCCAGTACTTC	CASSVGRETGISETQYF
TRBV20-1	-	TRBD2	TRBJ2-1	TGCAGTGCTAGGTTGGCGGGAGTCTCCAATGAGCAGTTCTTC	CSARLAGVSNEQFF
TRBV5-1	-	-	TRBJ2-3	TGCGCCAGCAGCTTGCTCGGGGGAGTTGATACGCAGTATTTT	CASSLLGGVDTQYF
TRBV5-6	-	-	TRBJ2-7	TGTGCCAGCAGCTTCACTTCTGTCGCCGAGCAGTACTTC	CASSFTSVAEQYF
TRBV20-1	once	-	TRBJ2-1	TGCAGTGTCCAAGGCGGGGGCAACTACAATGAGCAGTTCTTC	CSVQGGGNYNEQFF
TRBV6-1	once	-	TRBJ2-7	TGTGCCAGCAGTGAACGATTCGGGACATCCTACGAGCAGTACTTC	CASSERFGTSYEQYF
TRBV5-1	-	-	TRBJ2-5	TGCGCCAGCAGCTTGGCCTTAGGGGGACAAGAGACCCAGTACTTC	CASSLALGGQETQYF
TRBV5-1	few	TRBD2	TRBJ2-2	TGCGCCAGCAGCTTGCGAAGCGGGGGGGGCACCGGGGAGCTGTTTTTT	CASSLRSGGGTGELFF
TRBV4-1	-	TRBD1	TRBJ1-1	TGCGCCAGCAGCCAAGTAGACAGGGACGACACTGAAGCTTTCTTT	CASSQVDRDDTEAFF
TRBV12-3/TRBV12-4	many	-	TRBJ2-7	TGTGCCAGCAGTACACTCTCTCTCCCCTACGAGCAGTACTTC	CASSTLSLPYEQYF
TRBV5-1	-	TRBD1	TRBJ1-5	TGCGCCAGCAGCGAGACAGGGGCAAATCAGCCCCAGCATTTT	CASSETGANQPQHF
TRBV1	-	-	TRBJ2-1	TGCACCAGCAGCCAAGCTTCCGGGGCCTCGAGGAATGAGCAGTTCTTC	CTSSQASGASRNEQFF
TRBV10-3	few	TRBD2	TRBJ2-7	TGTGCCATCAGTGGACTAGCGGGAACCTACGAGCAGTACTTC	CAISGLAGTYEQYF
TRBV25-1	-	-	TRBJ2-7	TGTGCCAGCAGTGTCCCGGGCCTACTGTCCTACGAGCAGTACTTC	CASSVPGLLSYEQYF